These 14 T cell receptor beta chains were all obtained from the same sample, sequenced in a study of cytotoxic CD8 clonotypes in ibrutinib-treated CLL. Here immunoSEQ multiplex PCR was the method, and the copy in TCRdb shows in-frame clones only, minus some. The data show some 290,000 clones, around four fifths seen once. The sequenced sample was PBMCs, obtained before ibrutinib treatment. All receptors derive from a human donor with chronic lymphocytic leukemia.

The chain has TRBV7-8 and TRBJ2-1, with D maybe TRBD2 (6 bases). The CDR3 extends over 14 amino acids. Germline V CDR1 and CDR2: SGHVS, FQNEAQ. V was cut by 2 bases and J by 8 bases, with 13 bases left in between. The CDR3 DNA reads TGTGCCAGCAGCTTAAGGATGCGGGGTGATGAGCAGTTCTTC. It codes for CASSLRMRGDEQFF.

The chain is built from TRBV7-6 and TRBJ2-7; D possibly corresponds to TRBD2 (6 bases). V was cut by 2 bases and J by 5 bases, with 22 bases left in between. The CDR3 length is 17 residues. Germline-derived CDR1 and CDR2 are SGHVS and FNYEAQ. CDR3 in amino acids: CASSLFVGAGGRNEQYF. CDR3 in DNA: TGTGCCAGCAGCTTATTTGTAGGGGCCGGAGGGCGGAACGAGCAGTACTTC.

This chain joins TRBV23-1 and TRBJ2-2; a weak D match, TRBD1 (7 bases). TRBV23-1 is labeled an ORF, and its function is uncertain. This CDR3 has 19 amino acids. V was clipped by 4 bases and J by 5 bases, with 26 bases between them. The chain's CDR3 is CASSLPGTAGGRRTGELFF. Written as DNA, the CDR3 is TGCGCCAGCAGTCTCCCCGGTACGGCAGGGGGGAGGAGGACCGGGGAGCTGTTTTTT.

The chain links TRBV27 to TRBJ2-7, with a weak D call TRBD2 (5 bases). CDR1 is MNHEY, CDR2 SMNVEV, per germline (reference sequence). Trimming shortened V by 3 bases and J by 2 bases, and 17 bases separated the two germline ends. CDR3 length equals 16 residues. The CDR3 reads CASSFSAGVGTYEQYF. In DNA form, the CDR3 reads TGTGCCAGCAGTTTCTCTGCGGGCGTGGGGACCTACGAGCAGTACTTC.

This clone was recorded once. This chain connects TRBV7-6 to TRBJ2-7; no definite D call. The CDR3 extends over 13 amino acids. The germline V gene encodes CDR1 SGHVS and CDR2 FNYEAQ. Trimming shortened V by 5 bases and J by 3 bases, and 11 bases separated the two germline ends. The CDR3 loop reads CASSLKDGYEQYF. CDR3 nucleotide sequence: TGTGCCAGCAGCCTAAAGGACGGCTACGAGCAGTACTTC.

V is TRBV28 and J is TRBJ2-7; TRBD2 is a possible D gene (6 bases). Germline-derived CDR1 and CDR2 are MDHEN and SYDVKM. The CDR3 consists of 20 residues. V was trimmed by 2 bases and J by 0 bases, leaving 26 bases between them. The DNA of the CDR3 is TGTGCCAGCAGTTTACCCCGACACTCTCTGGCGGGATTGAGCTCCTACGAGCAGTACTTC. Translating it yields CASSLPRHSLAGLSSYEQYF.

The chain carries TRBV4-1 and TRBJ2-1; D assignment may be TRBD1 or TRBD2 (5 bases each). CDR1 MGHRA and CDR2 YSYEKL come from the germline V gene. The germline V and J ends were trimmed by 6 bases and 10 bases, with 16 bases remaining between them. The CDR3 totals 13 residues. CDR3 region: CASRSDLAGEQFF. The CDR3 coding sequence is TGCGCCAGCAGATCTGATCTAGCAGGGGAGCAGTTCTTC.

The chain has TRBV5-1 and TRBJ2-2; 8 nucleotides line up with TRBD2. The J segment lost 1 base and the V segment lost 0 bases, leaving 8 bases of the junction unmatched. This CDR3 has 18 residues. Germline V gives CDR1 SGHRS, CDR2 YFSETQ. Written as DNA, the CDR3 is TGCGCCAGCAGCTTGGTTTCAGGACTAGCCGGGAACACCGGGGAGCTGTTTTTT. Amino acid sequence: CASSLVSGLAGNTGELFF.

J is TRBJ2-7 and V is TRBV30, with 9 bases that match TRBD1. The germline gives CDR1 GTSNPN, CDR2 SVGIG (reference sequence). The length of the CDR3 is 13 residues. J gave up 4 bases and V 4 bases, and 5 bases lay outside the gene matches. In DNA, the CDR3 is TGTGCCTGGACCACGGGACAGGGTTACGAGCAGTACTTC. This translates into CAWTTGQGYEQYF.

This clone was detected a few times. The rearrangement joins TRBV15 to TRBJ1-5, with no clear D. Deletions cut 1 base from V and 5 bases from J, with 9 bases between. Germline CDR1 LNHNV, CDR2 YYDKDF (reference sequence). The length of the CDR3 is 14 residues. CDR3 region: CATSRVAGDQPQHF. In DNA form, the CDR3 reads TGTGCCACCAGCAGAGTAGCGGGAGATCAGCCCCAGCATTTT.

This chain joins TRBV10-1 and TRBJ2-1; 12 nucleotides agree with TRBD2. Trimming at V came to 2 bases and at J to 9 bases, leaving 2 bases not matched to a gene. Germline-derived CDR1 and CDR2 are WNHNN and SYGVQD (reference sequence). The CDR3 totals 14 residues. The CDR3 loop is CASSERLAGVEQFF. The CDR3 bases are TGCGCCAGCAGTGAGCGACTAGCGGGAGTTGAGCAGTTCTTC.

The V and J genes are TRBV6-5 and TRBJ1-5, with D maybe TRBD1 (5 bases). Germline loops: CDR1 MNHEY, CDR2 SVGAGI. V was shortened by 9 bases and J by 4 bases, with 10 bases between the two germline ends. The CDR3 loop spans 12 amino acids. In DNA, the CDR3 is TGTGCCAGTCAGGGTAGTAATCAGCCCCAGCATTTT. This gives the protein CASQGSNQPQHF.

The chain carries TRBV13 and TRBJ2-3; D may be TRBD2 (6 bases). The CDR3 length is 16 residues. V dropped 3 bases and J dropped 0 bases, with 13 bases sitting between them. Germline loops: CDR1 PRHDT, CDR2 FYEKMQ (reference sequence). This CDR3 is CASSFGGYLSTDTQYF. The CDR3 nucleotides are TGTGCCAGCAGCTTTGGGGGGTACCTTAGCACAGATACGCAGTATTTT.

V and J are TRBV10-3 and TRBJ2-1; TRBD1 is a possible D gene (5 bases). The CDR3 spans 16 residues. Germline CDR1 ENHRY, CDR2 SYGVKD. The germline V and J ends were trimmed by 4 bases and 0 bases, with 13 bases remaining between them. As DNA, the CDR3 is TGTGCCATCAGTGTGGCTACAGGATCCTCCTACAATGAGCAGTTCTTC. It codes for CAISVATGSSYNEQFF.